This T cell receptor (beta chain) was retrieved from a study of vaccination and CD4 T cells after COVID-19. About the research overall: Convalescent participants consisted of six males and four females, two being Hispanic. The authors used overlapping spike peptides from SARS-CoV-2, HCoV-NL63, HCoV-OC43 and HCoV-229E to stimulate cells.

Treatment specified: roughly 10-day PBMC culture with coronavirus spike peptide pools or control peptides (ViraFEST assay). Points from the study as a whole: Median approximately 90% of reactive clones detected in convalescent patients emerged only post-vaccination.

Sequencing of the DNA from cultured CD4+ T cells was carried out with the Oncomine TCR Beta short-read assay. In this case, cultured CD4+ T cells provided the extracted genomic DNA. TCRdb independently ran MiXCR on the PCR reads; one entry per CDR3 protein. The table lists 3,800 or so distinct CDR3 sequences, 30% to 40% of them singletons. As for this clonotype: Its antigen is unidentified.

V shed 7 bases and J 5 bases; nucleotides not matched to a gene: 12. The CDR3 consists of 15 residues. In germline, CDR1 is MNHNS, CDR2 SASEGT. The specimen was CD4+ T cells from blood, cultured in vitro. This TCR was recovered from a human donor who had recovered from COVID-19. The chain couples TRBV6-1 to TRBJ2-5, with 8 bases lining up with TRBD2. CDR3 amino acids: CASIIFGLAWETQYF. DNA of the CDR3: TGTGCCAGCATCATTTTTGGACTAGCATGGGAGACCCAGTACTTC.